This TCR beta chain was recovered during a study of CD8 T cells in Susac syndrome. Deletions cut 3 bases from V and 10 bases from J, with 19 bases between. The CDR3 spans 15 residues. In germline, CDR1 is DFQATT, CDR2 SNEGSKA (reference sequence). The study sequenced TCR beta in blood CD8+ and CD4+ T cells. An input of 0.5 to 1 ug of RNA was subjected to reverse transcription using random hexamers. immunoSEQ multiplex PCR amplified TCR beta CDR3 across 54 Vbeta, 13 Jbeta. TCRdb ran MiXCR on the immunoSEQ multiplex PCR reads and lists one entry per CDR3 protein. The repertoire consists of 150,000 or so distinct CDR3 sequences, with about 95% occurring once and the leading ten covering approximately 0.15%.

Sequencing was done on a sample of CD4+ T cells from PBMCs. The V and J genes are TRBV20-1 and TRBJ1-6; D gene uncertain. The clonotype was recovered from a human donor with Susac syndrome. CDR3 amino acids: CSARGRGSLESPLHF. As DNA, the CDR3 is TGCAGTGCTAGGGGCCGGGGATCCCTCGAATCACCCCTCCACTTT.